This T cell receptor (beta chain) is drawn from a study of Ad26.COV2.S vaccination and SARS-CoV-2 variants. Findings and limits, study-wide: Vaccinees reportedly had broad spike-specific CD8+ and CD4+ T cell responses. Responses of T cells in total may have been underestimated by the TCR breadth and depth analyses. Recipients of either vaccine or placebo displayed similar breadth of non-spike TCRs.

The CDR3 is 16 amino acids. Looked up from germline, CDR1 is LGHNA and CDR2 is YSLEER. V was cut by 4 bases and J by 4 bases, with 17 bases left in between. The table came from immunoSEQ multiplex PCR; TCRdb's copy has only in-frame clones and leaves some out. The sample yields about 480,000 clones, around 90% seen once. Treatment given: roughly 18 received Ad26.COV2.S at low or high dose, single or two shots; roughly 5 received placebo; per-sample allocation not given. Day 63 after the first vaccine or placebo injection was the time point for sampling. This adult donor, from Boston, was 18-55 years old. As regards this clone: The antigen remains unidentified.

J is TRBJ2-4 and V is TRBV4-3, with D unclear. The sample here was peripheral blood, taken in a trial of Ad26.COV2.S vaccine versus placebo. The receptor was isolated from a person between 18 and 65 years old who received the Ad26.COV2.S COVID-19 vaccine or a placebo. The CDR3 DNA reads TGCGCCAGCAGCCCCGACGTGGGGATGGGGAAAAACATTCAGTACTTC. It codes for CASSPDVGMGKNIQYF.